The 18 T cell receptor beta chains given below trace back to one sample, sequenced in a study of T-cell reconstitution after alpha-beta-depleted transplantation in children. TCRbeta library preparation incorporated unique molecular identifiers. TCRdb fed the PCR reads into MiXCR, producing one record per CDR3 protein. The sample includes around 600,000 distinct CDR3 sequences, 23% seen only once; the top ten take roughly 13%. The source material was PBMCs, mostly from graft donor cells, sampled 360 days after TCRalphabeta/CD19-depleted stem cell transplant. The receptors here all came from a boy under two years old who had a stem cell transplant for acute myeloid leukemia, so the T cells may come from the graft donor.

V is TRBV15 and J is TRBJ1-1, with D possibly matching TRBD1 (5 bases). The CDR3 has 14 amino acids. Germline values: CDR1 LNHNV, CDR2 YYDKDF (reference sequence). The V and J ends lost 5 bases and 4 bases respectively, with 14 bases between them. The CDR3 DNA reads TGTGCCACCAGCGCAGGGAGGAGGGGCACTGAAGCTTTCTTT. Its protein is CATSAGRRGTEAFF.

The table lists this clonotype with a count of one. This chain joins TRBV13 and TRBJ2-7; D is unresolved. From germline, CDR1 is PRHDT and CDR2 FYEKMQ (reference sequence). The CDR3 contains 13 residues. Trimming took 5 bases from V and 5 from J, leaving 13 bases between them. The CDR3 DNA sequence: TGTGCCAGCAGCAGGACCCGAGCTAACGAGCAGTACTTC. It codes for CASSRTRANEQYF.

This clonotype was observed many times. This chain links TRBV12-3 or TRBV12-4 with TRBJ2-1, with D hard to call. V was pared by 2 bases and J by 8 bases, with 4 bases between. This CDR3 region has 11 residues. The CDR3 reads CASSLSHEQFF. The CDR3 DNA follows: TGTGCCAGCAGTTTATCGCATGAGCAGTTCTTC.

Notes on this clonotype: A much bigger clone sits one base away, suggesting this may be a read error. This rearrangement joins TRBV7-9 to TRBJ2-2, with TRBD2 matching over 7 bases. The J segment lost 0 bases and the V segment lost 5 bases, leaving 0 bases of the junction unmatched. The germline CDR1 and CDR2 sequences are SEHNR and FQNEAQ (reference sequence). This CDR3 region has 14 residues. The CDR3: CASSAGANTGELFF. The CDR3 region has the DNA TGTGCCAGCAGCGCGGGGGCGAACACCGGGGAGCTGTTTTTT.

The CDR3 loop reads CASSIARGGGAGTYEQYF. The CDR3 DNA is TGTGCCAGTAGTATAGCTAGAGGAGGCGGAGCGGGGACGTACGAGCAGTACTTC. The rearrangement joins TRBV19 to TRBJ2-7; TRBD2 agrees at 7 bases. The CDR3 is 18 amino acids. After removal of 1 base from V and 4 bases from J, the junction contained 16 bases not matched to a gene. Germline V CDR1 and CDR2: LNHDA, SQIVND (reference sequence).

V usage is TRBV11-1 and J usage is TRBJ2-1; 13 bases fit TRBD2. This CDR3 spans 16 amino acids. The trim removed 6 bases at V and 6 bases at J, leaving 8 bases unmatched. Looked up from germline, CDR1 is SGHAT and CDR2 is FQDESV (reference sequence). CDR3 in amino acids: CASSSPGTSGANEQFF. For the CDR3, the DNA is TGTGCCAGCAGTTCTCCCGGGACTAGCGGGGCCAATGAGCAGTTCTTC. Full variable domain (missing parts from reference TRBV11-1 and TRBJ2-1): EAEVAQSPRYKITEKSQAVAFWCDPISGHATLYWYRQILGQGPELLVQFQDESVVDDSQLPKDRFSAERLKGVDSTLKIQPAELGDSAMYLCASSSPGTSGANEQFFGPGTRLTVL.

This chain uses TRBV12-3 or TRBV12-4 with TRBJ2-7; D gene unclear. Trimming stripped 5 bases from V and 2 bases from J, with 7 bases between. CDR3 length: 12 residues. The CDR3 loop reads CASSDKPYEQYF. CDR3 sequence (DNA): TGTGCCAGCAGTGACAAGCCCTACGAGCAGTACTTC.

This clonotype was recorded at least ten times. The chain couples TRBV20-1 to TRBJ1-6, with TRBD1 identical over 11 bases. The CDR3 runs to 14 residues. Germline trimming cut 5 bases from V and 9 bases from J; bases unmatched to any gene: 6. Germline V gives CDR1 DFQATT, CDR2 SNEGSKA (reference sequence). CDR3 in DNA: TGCAGTGCTCTAGGACAGGGGGCATCTTCACCCCTCCACTTT. Its protein is CSALGQGASSPLHF.

The rearrangement uses TRBV7-2 and TRBJ2-2; the D gene is possibly TRBD1 (7 bases). The V gene's germline CDR1 is SGHTA and CDR2 FQGNSA. With 7 bases removed from V and 6 bases from J, the gap between germline ends came to 15 bases. The CDR3 is made up of 14 amino acids. The CDR3 region is CASTPGGYPGELFF. CDR3 DNA: TGTGCCAGCACCCCAGGGGGGTACCCCGGGGAGCTGTTTTTT.

This clonotype has at least ten counts. This CDR3 reads CSAGNRDRRNQPQHF. CDR3 DNA: TGCAGTGCTGGGAACCGGGACAGGCGCAATCAGCCCCAGCATTTT. The gene calls are TRBV20-1 and TRBJ1-5, with 8 bases lining up with TRBD1. CDR1 is DFQATT, CDR2 SNEGSKA, per germline (reference sequence). The CDR3 runs to 15 residues. V lost 5 bases to trimming and J lost 2 bases; unmatched junction nucleotides: 8.

In this sample, this clonotype turned up many times. V gene TRBV6-2 or TRBV6-3 combines with J gene TRBJ2-7; 7 nucleotides match TRBD2. The CDR3 consists of 15 residues. J gave up 0 bases and V 6 bases, and 8 bases lay outside the gene matches. Per the germline V gene, CDR1 is MNHEY and CDR2 is SVGEGT. The CDR3 nucleotides are TGTGCCAGCAGAACGCCGGGAGGCAGCTCCTACGAGCAGTACGTC. Translation: CASRTPGGSSYEQYV.

The V gene is TRBV25-1, the J gene TRBJ1-5, with D maybe TRBD1 (5 bases). In germline, CDR1 is MGHDK, CDR2 SYGVNS. V was clipped by 5 bases and J by 5 bases, with 10 bases between them. CDR3 size: 13 residues. For the CDR3, the DNA is TGTGCCAGCAGTTTGATGGGGCATCAGCCCCAGCATTTT. Translation: CASSLMGHQPQHF.

This clonotype has a count of ten or more. This chain joins TRBV20-1 and TRBJ2-5; no definite D call. This CDR3 spans 14 amino acids. With 2 bases removed from V and 2 bases from J, the gap between germline ends came to 12 bases. The germline CDR1 and CDR2 sequences are DFQATT and SNEGSKA (reference sequence). CDR3 amino acids: CSARRPSLQETQYF. In DNA, the CDR3 is TGCAGTGCTAGAAGGCCGTCGCTACAAGAGACCCAGTACTTC.

This clonotype appeared a few times. The V call is TRBV12-3 or TRBV12-4, the J call TRBJ2-7, with no clear D. CDR3 length: 12 amino acids. Trimming cost V 4 bases and J 3 bases, with 7 bases left between them. The CDR3 loop is CASSSPHYEQYF. In DNA, the CDR3 is TGTGCCAGCAGTTCCCCCCACTACGAGCAGTACTTC.

This clonotype was observed a handful of times. The chain has TRBV20-1 and TRBJ1-1; 7 bases are a match to TRBD1. The CDR3 is 17 residues long. V dropped 1 base and J dropped 1; count of bases not matched to a gene: 12. Germline V gene lookup returns CDR1 DFQATT and CDR2 SNEGSKA (reference sequence). CDR3 region: CSARAADRAWENTEAFF. CDR3 DNA: TGCAGTGCTAGAGCGGCAGACAGGGCGTGGGAGAACACTGAAGCTTTCTTT.

This clonotype occurred many times. This sequence joins TRBV20-1 and TRBJ2-7, with a weak D call TRBD2 (6 bases). CDR3 length: 15 residues. V shed 0 bases and J shed 7 bases, with 19 bases lying between them. CDR1 is DFQATT and CDR2 is SNEGSKA in the germline V gene (reference sequence). CDR3 region: CSARDLGGERYEQYF. The CDR3 DNA sequence: TGCAGTGCTAGAGATCTTGGCGGGGAGAGGTATGAGCAGTACTTC.

This chain joins TRBV5-4 and TRBJ2-2, with a tentative D call TRBD1 (5 bases). This CDR3 is 16 amino acids long. Looked up from germline, CDR1 is SGHNT and CDR2 is YYREEE (reference sequence). Trimming took 3 bases from V and 0 from J, leaving 12 bases between them. The CDR3 sequence: CASSSGSTANTGELFF. The CDR3 DNA sequence: TGTGCCAGCAGCTCAGGGTCGACTGCGAACACCGGGGAGCTGTTTTTT.

Many counts were recorded for this clonotype. This rearrangement joins TRBV6-1 to TRBJ2-1, with 9 bases fitting TRBD1. This CDR3 is 15 amino acids long. With V trimmed by 6 bases and J by 2 bases, 5 bases remained unmatched. CDR1 and CDR2 (germline): MNHNS, SASEGT. Here the CDR3 DNA reads TGTGCCAGCAGACAGGGGGCAAATCCCTACAATGAGCAGTTCTTC. Protein: CASRQGANPYNEQFF.